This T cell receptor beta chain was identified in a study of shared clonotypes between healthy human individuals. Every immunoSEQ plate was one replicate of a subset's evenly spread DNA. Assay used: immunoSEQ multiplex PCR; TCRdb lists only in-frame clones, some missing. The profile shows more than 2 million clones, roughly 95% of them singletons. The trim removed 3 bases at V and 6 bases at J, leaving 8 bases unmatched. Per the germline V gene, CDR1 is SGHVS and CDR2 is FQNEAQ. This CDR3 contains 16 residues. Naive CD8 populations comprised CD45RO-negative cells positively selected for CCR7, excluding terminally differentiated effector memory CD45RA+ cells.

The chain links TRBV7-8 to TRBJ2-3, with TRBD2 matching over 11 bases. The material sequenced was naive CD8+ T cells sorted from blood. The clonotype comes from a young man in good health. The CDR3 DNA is TGTGCCAGCAGCTTGGGGACTAGCGGTAACCGGGATACGCAGTATTTT. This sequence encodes CASSLGTSGNRDTQYF.